This T cell receptor (beta chain) was sequenced in a study of T cell repertoires in cytomegalovirus infection. Across the study: Public TCR beta signatures were indicative of both CMV infection and a matching HLA type.

This clonotype has a count of ten or more. Its antigen is not identified. General study findings and limits: What dominated the ex vivo response were HLA-C-restricted CMV-specific TCR beta clonotypes. Carriage of CMV together with the relevant HLA was identifiable through cumulative public TCR beta family frequency.

With 3 bases removed from V and 4 bases from J, the gap between germline ends came to 13 bases. CDR1 and CDR2 from the germline V gene are SNHLY and FYNNEI. The CDR3 is 14 amino acids. TCRdb itself ran the reads through MiXCR, one entry per CDR3 protein. The sample includes 600,000 to 800,000 distinct CDR3 sequences, 20% to 30% of them seen just once. The rearrangement uses TRBV2 and TRBJ2-7; D tentatively reads TRBD1 or TRBD2 (5 bases each). The specimen was CD8+ T cells from PBMCs. This sequence was found in a human donor in good health (CMV status not recorded). Some clones in this sample may be carry-over from other donors' samples. This CDR3 reads CASSDPGTGYEQYF. The CDR3 DNA follows: TGTGCCAGCAGTGACCCCGGGACCGGATACGAGCAGTACTTC.